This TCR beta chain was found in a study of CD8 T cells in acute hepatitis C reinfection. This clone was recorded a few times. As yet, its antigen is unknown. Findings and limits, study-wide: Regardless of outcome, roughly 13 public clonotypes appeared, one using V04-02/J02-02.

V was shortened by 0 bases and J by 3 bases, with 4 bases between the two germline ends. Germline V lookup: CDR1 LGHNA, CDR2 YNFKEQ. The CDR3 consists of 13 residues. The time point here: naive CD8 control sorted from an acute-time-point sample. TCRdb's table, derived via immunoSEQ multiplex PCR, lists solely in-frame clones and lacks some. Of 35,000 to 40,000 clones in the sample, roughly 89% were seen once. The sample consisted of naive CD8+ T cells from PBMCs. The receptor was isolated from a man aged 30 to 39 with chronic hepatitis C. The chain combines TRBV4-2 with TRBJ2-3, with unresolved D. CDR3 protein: CASSQDGTDTQYF. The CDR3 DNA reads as TGTGCCAGCAGCCAAGATGGAACAGATACGCAGTATTTT.